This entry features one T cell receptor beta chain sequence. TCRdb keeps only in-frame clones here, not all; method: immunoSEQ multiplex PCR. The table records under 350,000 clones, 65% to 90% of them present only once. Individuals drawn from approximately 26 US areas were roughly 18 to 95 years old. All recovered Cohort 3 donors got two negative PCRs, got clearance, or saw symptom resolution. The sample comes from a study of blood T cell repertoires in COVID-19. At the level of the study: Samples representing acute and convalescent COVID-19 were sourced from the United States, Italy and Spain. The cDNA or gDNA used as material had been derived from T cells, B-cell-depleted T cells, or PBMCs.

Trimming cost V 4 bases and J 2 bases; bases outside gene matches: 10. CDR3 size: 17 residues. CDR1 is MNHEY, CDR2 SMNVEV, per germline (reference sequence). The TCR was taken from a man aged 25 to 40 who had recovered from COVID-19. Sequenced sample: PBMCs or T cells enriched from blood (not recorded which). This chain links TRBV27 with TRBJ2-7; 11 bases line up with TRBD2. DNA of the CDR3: TGTGCCAGCAGTTCGGGGCTAGCGGGAGGACCTCCCTACGAGCAGTACTTC. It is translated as CASSSGLAGGPPYEQYF.